This TCR beta chain was sequenced in a study of blood T cell repertoires in COVID-19. Study details: There were acute and convalescent COVID-19 samples, and they came from the United States, Italy and Spain. T cells, B-cell-depleted T cells, or PBMCs provided the cDNA or gDNA that served as material.

Looked up from germline, CDR1 is GTSNPN and CDR2 is SVGIG (reference sequence). The CDR3 runs to 12 residues. V shed 4 bases and J shed 2 bases, with 7 bases lying between them. Source study methods: Amplified reference gene primers provided the basis for estimating nucleated cell counts. The table came from immunoSEQ multiplex PCR; TCRdb's copy has only in-frame clones and leaves some out. The D gene and trimming were derived from the DNA, and the V and J assignments and clone size from that table. The sample holds some 200,000 clones, about four fifths seen once. This sequence was found in a woman between 25 and 40 years old who had recovered from COVID-19. Sequencing was done on a sample of peripheral blood. The genes are TRBV30 and TRBJ2-3, with D possibly being TRBD2 (5 bases). The CDR3 DNA is TGTGCCTGGACTAGCCCCACAGATACGCAGTATTTT. Translated: CAWTSPTDTQYF.